This TCR beta chain was captured by sequencing in a study of cytomegalovirus exposure and HLA in healthy donors. Study-wide results and caveats: According to an earlier analysis, most TCR beta V segments yielded productive rearrangements about 90% or about 30% of the time. Reportedly, cytomegalovirus status was diagnosed with high sensitivity and specificity. Follow-up analysis later connected one missense variant in DCLRE1C with trimming of TCR beta V- and J-genes. A later analysis by the authors found several of the most significant clusters apparently linked to common viral pathogens.

Comments on this clone: Its antigen is not known.

From germline, CDR1 is SGHVS and CDR2 FNYEAQ. The CDR3 runs to 13 residues. V was cut by 3 bases and J by 2 bases, with 8 bases left in between. The PCR had 60 Vbeta and 13 Jbeta primers. Produced via immunoSEQ multiplex PCR; TCRdb's table is partial and in-frame only. Of around 180,000 clones listed, 65% to 85% are singletons. The chain joins TRBV7-6 to TRBJ2-7; D call uncertain. Sequencing was carried out using PBMCs. The sequence was collected from a woman aged 25 to 45 in good health and CMV-seropositive. As DNA, the CDR3 is TGTGCCAGCAGCTTCGACAATACCTACGAGCAGTACTTC. Protein product: CASSFDNTYEQYF.